This TCR beta chain was sequenced in a study of healthy donors' naive CD4 and CD8 T cells. Starting from approximately 500 ng of total RNA, TCR libraries were made with linear amplification. Each CDR3 protein gets one entry after TCRdb re-called the reads with MiXCR. The sample contains about 200,000 distinct CDR3 sequences, nearly 75% of which appear only once. Details on this clonotype: Its specificity is unknown.

Whole-study results and caveats: A reported CD4+/CD8+ bias affected most V and J genes in naive cells.

V lost 0 bases, J lost 6 bases, and 2 bases lay in between. Germline V gene data show CDR1 as LGHNA and CDR2 as YSLEER. The CDR3 runs to 12 residues. This TCR derives from a pool of human donors in good health; the sample pools cells from several healthy donors. The specimen sequenced was naive CD4+ and CD8+ T cells sorted from blood, pooled from several donors. This chain joins TRBV4-3 and TRBJ2-2; D is unresolved. CDR3 sequence reads: CASSQDPGELFF. DNA of the CDR3: TGCGCCAGCAGCCAAGATCCCGGGGAGCTGTTTTTT.